This T cell receptor (beta chain) is drawn from a study of shared clonotypes between healthy human individuals. Positive CCR7 selection of CD45RO-negative cells yielded the naive CD8 cells, and terminally differentiated effector memory CD45RA+ cells were excluded. This CDR3 is built from 15 residues. Between the trimmed V and J ends, which lost 6 bases and 0 bases, there was a span of 12 bases. Germline V gene lookup returns CDR1 MNHEY and CDR2 SMNVEV (reference sequence). This clone was detected once. Profiling relied on immunoSEQ multiplex PCR, and the TCRdb table lists in-frame clones only, not all of them. The data contain under 1 million clones, about 96% of them singletons.

The chain carries TRBV27 and TRBJ2-1; D gene uncertain. The specimen sequenced was naive CD8+ T cells sorted from blood. This TCR was sampled from a man under 40 in good health. The CDR3 sequence: CASRKQLSSYNEQFF. The CDR3 DNA follows: TGTGCCAGCAGAAAGCAGCTTAGCTCCTACAATGAGCAGTTCTTC.